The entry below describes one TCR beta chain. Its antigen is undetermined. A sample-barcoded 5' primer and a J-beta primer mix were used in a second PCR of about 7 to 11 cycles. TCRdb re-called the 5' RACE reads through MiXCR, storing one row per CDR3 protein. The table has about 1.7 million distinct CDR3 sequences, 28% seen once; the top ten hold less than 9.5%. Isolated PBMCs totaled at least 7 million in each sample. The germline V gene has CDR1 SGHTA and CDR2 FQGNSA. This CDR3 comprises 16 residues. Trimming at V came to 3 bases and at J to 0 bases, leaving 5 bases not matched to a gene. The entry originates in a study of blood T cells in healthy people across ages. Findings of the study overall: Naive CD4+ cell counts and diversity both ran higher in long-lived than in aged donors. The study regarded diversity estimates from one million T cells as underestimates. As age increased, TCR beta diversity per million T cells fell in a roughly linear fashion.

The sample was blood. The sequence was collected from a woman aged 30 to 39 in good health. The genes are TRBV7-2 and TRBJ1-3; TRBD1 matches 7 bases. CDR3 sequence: CASSFIPGGSGNTIYF. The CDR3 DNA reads TGTGCCAGCAGCTTTATCCCAGGGGGCTCTGGAAACACCATATATTTT.